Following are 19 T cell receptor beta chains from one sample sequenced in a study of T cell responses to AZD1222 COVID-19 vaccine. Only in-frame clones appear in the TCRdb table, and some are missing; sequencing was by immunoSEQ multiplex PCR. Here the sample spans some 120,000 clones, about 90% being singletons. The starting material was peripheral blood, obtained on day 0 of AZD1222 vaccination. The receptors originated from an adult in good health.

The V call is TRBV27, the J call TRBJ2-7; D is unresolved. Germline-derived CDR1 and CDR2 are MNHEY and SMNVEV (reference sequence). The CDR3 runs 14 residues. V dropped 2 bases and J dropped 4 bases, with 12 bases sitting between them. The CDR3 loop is CASSLLDEPYEQYF. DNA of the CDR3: TGTGCCAGCAGTTTACTTGACGAACCTTACGAGCAGTACTTC.

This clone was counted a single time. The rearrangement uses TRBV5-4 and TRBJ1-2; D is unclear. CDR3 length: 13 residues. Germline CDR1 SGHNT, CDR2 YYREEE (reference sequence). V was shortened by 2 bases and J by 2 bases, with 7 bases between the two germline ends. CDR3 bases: TGTGCCAGCAGCTTCAGCCAGAACTATGGCTACACCTTC. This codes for CASSFSQNYGYTF.

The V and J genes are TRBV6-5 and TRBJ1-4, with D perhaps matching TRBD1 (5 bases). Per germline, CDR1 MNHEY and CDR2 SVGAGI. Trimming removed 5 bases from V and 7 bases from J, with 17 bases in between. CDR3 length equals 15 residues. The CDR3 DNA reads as TGTGCCAGCAGTACGGACGCAGGGATGCGTGAAAAACTGTTTTTT. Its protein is CASSTDAGMREKLFF.

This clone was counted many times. The DNA of the CDR3 is TGCAGCGTTGATAAAGGAGCACCGCGTAAAGCTTTCTTT. It codes for CSVDKGAPRKAFF. The rearrangement joins TRBV29-1 to TRBJ1-1; no definite D call. Germline values: CDR1 SQVTM, CDR2 ANQGSEA. The V and J ends lost 3 bases and 9 bases respectively, with 17 bases between them. The CDR3 is 13 residues long.

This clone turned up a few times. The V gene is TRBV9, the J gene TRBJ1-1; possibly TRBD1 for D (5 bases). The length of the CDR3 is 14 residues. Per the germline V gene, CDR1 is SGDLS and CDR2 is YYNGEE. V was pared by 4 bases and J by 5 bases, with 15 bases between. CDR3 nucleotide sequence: TGTGCCAGCAGCCTATATGGGGGGGAAACTGAAGCTTTCTTT. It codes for CASSLYGGETEAFF.

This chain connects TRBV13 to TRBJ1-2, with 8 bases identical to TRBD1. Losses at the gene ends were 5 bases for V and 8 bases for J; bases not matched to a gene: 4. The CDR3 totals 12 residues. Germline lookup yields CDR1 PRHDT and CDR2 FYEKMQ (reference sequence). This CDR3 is CASSAGGKGYTF. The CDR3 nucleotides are TGTGCCAGCAGCGCAGGGGGCAAGGGCTACACCTTC.

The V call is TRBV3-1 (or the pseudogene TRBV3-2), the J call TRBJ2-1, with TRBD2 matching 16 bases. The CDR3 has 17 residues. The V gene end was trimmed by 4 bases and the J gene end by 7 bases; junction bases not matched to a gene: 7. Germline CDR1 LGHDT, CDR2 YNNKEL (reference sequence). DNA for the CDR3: TGTGCCAGCAGCCCTAAACCGGGACTAGCGGGGGGGAATGAGCAGTTCTTC. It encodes CASSPKPGLAGGNEQFF.

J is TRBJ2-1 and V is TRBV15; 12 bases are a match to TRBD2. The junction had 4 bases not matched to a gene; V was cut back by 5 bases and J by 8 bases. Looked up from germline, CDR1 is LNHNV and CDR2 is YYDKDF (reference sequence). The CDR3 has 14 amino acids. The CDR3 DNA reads TGTGCCACCAGCCTAGCGGGGGGGCCTTATGAGCAGTTCTTC. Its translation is CATSLAGGPYEQFF.

The chain's CDR3 is CASSSKSPNTEAFF. CDR3 nucleotides: TGTGCCAGCAGCTCTAAAAGTCCGAACACTGAAGCTTTCTTT. V usage is TRBV2 and J usage is TRBJ1-1; no clear D gene. V was pared by 6 bases and J by 1 base, with 12 bases between. The CDR3 has 14 amino acids. Germline loops: CDR1 SNHLY, CDR2 FYNNEI. Full variable domain (outside the CDR3, taken from reference TRBV2 and TRBJ1-1): EPEVTQTPSHQVTQMGQEVILRCVPISNHLYFYWYRQILGQKVEFLVSFYNNEISEKSEIFDDQFSVERPDGSNFTLKIRSTKLEDSAMYFCASSSKSPNTEAFFGQGTRLTVV.

The CDR3 DNA sequence: TGTGCCACCAGCCTGGGACAGAGGAACACTGAAGCTTTCTTT. It specifies CATSLGQRNTEAFF. The rearrangement uses TRBV15 and TRBJ1-1; 7 bases align to TRBD1. Germline CDR1 reads LNHNV; CDR2 reads YYDKDF (reference sequence). This CDR3 spans 14 amino acids. V lost 5 bases, J lost 1 base, and 4 bases stayed unmatched. The complete variable domain, with remaining parts taken from reference TRBV15 and TRBJ1-1, reads DAMVIQNPRYQVTQFGKPVTLSCSQTLNHNVMYWYQQKSSQAPKLLFHYYDKDFNNEADTPDNFQSRRPNTSFCFLDIRSPGLGDTAMYLCATSLGQRNTEAFFGQGTRLTVV.

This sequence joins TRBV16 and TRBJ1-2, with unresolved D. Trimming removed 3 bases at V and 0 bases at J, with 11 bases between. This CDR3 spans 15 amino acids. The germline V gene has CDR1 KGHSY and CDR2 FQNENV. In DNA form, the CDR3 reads TGTGCCAGCAGCCATTTTCAGCTAGCTAACTATGGCTACACCTTC. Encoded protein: CASSHFQLANYGYTF.

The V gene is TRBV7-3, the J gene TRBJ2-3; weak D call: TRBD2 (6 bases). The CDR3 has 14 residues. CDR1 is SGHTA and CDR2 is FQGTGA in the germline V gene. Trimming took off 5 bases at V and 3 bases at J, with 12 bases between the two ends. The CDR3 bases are TGTGCCAGCAGCCGGGGGACTGAAACAGATACGCAGTATTTT. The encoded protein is CASSRGTETDTQYF.

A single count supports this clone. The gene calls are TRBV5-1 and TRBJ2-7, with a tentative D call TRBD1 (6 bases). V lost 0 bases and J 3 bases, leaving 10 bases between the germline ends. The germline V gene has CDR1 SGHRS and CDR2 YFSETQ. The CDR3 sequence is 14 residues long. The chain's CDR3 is CASSLVGQSYEQYF. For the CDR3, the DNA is TGCGCCAGCAGCTTGGTAGGACAGAGCTACGAGCAGTACTTC.

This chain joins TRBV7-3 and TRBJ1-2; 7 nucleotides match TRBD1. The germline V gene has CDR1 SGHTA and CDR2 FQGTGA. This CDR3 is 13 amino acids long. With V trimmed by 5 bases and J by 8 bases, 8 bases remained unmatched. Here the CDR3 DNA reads TGTGCCAGCAGCAACCGACAGGGTGACGGCTACACCTTC. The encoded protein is CASSNRQGDGYTF.

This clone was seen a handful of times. The CDR3 sequence: CAISESDRENQPQHF. The CDR3 DNA reads TGTGCCATCAGTGAGTCAGACAGGGAAAATCAGCCCCAGCATTTT. V is TRBV10-3 and J is TRBJ1-5, with 7 bases matching TRBD1. The CDR3 consists of 15 residues. In germline, CDR1 is ENHRY, CDR2 SYGVKD. V trimming: 0 bases; J trimming: 4 bases; junction bases outside the gene matches: 3.

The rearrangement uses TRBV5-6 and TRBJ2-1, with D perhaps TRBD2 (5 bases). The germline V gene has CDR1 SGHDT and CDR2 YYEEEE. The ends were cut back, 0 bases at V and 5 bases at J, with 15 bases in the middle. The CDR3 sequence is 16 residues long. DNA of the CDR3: TGTGCCAGCAGCTTGGTATCGGGAAGGGTGGACAATGAGCAGTTCTTC. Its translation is CASSLVSGRVDNEQFF.

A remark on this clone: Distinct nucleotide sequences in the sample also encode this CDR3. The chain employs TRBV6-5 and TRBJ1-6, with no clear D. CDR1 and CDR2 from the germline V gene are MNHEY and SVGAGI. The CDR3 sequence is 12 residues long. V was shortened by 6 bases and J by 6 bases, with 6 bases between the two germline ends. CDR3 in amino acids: CASRRSNSPLHF. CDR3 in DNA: TGTGCCAGCAGACGCAGTAATTCACCCCTCCACTTT.

CDR3 residues: CASSLGPTGGRTGELFF. The CDR3 nucleotides read TGTGCCAGCAGCCTTGGACCGACAGGGGGCCGTACCGGGGAGCTGTTTTTT. V is TRBV5-6 and J is TRBJ2-2, with 10 bases aligning to TRBD1. The CDR3 is 17 amino acids. V trimming: 4 bases; J trimming: 5 bases; junction bases outside the gene matches: 11. The germline CDR1 and CDR2 sequences are SGHDT and YYEEEE. Full variable domain (missing parts from reference TRBV5-6 and TRBJ2-2): DAGVTQSPTHLIKTRGQQVTLRCSPKSGHDTVSWYQQALGQGPQFIFQYYEEEERQRGNFPDRFSGHQFPNYSSELNVNALLLGDSALYLCASSLGPTGGRTGELFFGEGSRLTVL.

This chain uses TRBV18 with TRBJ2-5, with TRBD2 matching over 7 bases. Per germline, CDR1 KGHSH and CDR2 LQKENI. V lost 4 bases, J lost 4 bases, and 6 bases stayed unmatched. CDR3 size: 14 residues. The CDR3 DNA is TGTGCCAGCTCACTCTGGCGGGGGATAGAGACCCAGTACTTC. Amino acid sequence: CASSLWRGIETQYF.